This T cell receptor (beta chain) was captured in a study of CD8 T cells in ankylosing spondylitis. With V trimmed by 10 bases and J by 5 bases, 13 bases remained unmatched. Germline V lookup: CDR1 MNHNS, CDR2 SASEGT. CDR3 length equals 15 residues. This clonotype was found a few times. As the method for making TCR beta libraries, quantitative 5'-RACE with molecular barcodes was used. Using its own MiXCR run on the 5' RACE reads, TCRdb lists one record per CDR3 protein. The sample comprises approximately 300,000 distinct CDR3 sequences, roughly 20% of which are singletons, and 3.5% rests with the top ten.

Source material: blood, either unsorted or a sorted T cell fraction (not recorded which). The J gene is TRBJ1-5, the V gene TRBV6-1; 8 nucleotides agree with TRBD1. The TCR was taken from a female donor with ankylosing spondylitis or in good health (not recorded which). CDR3 protein: CATKAVQGEYQPQHF. CDR3 DNA: TGTGCCACCAAGGCGGTACAGGGGGAATATCAGCCCCAGCATTTT.